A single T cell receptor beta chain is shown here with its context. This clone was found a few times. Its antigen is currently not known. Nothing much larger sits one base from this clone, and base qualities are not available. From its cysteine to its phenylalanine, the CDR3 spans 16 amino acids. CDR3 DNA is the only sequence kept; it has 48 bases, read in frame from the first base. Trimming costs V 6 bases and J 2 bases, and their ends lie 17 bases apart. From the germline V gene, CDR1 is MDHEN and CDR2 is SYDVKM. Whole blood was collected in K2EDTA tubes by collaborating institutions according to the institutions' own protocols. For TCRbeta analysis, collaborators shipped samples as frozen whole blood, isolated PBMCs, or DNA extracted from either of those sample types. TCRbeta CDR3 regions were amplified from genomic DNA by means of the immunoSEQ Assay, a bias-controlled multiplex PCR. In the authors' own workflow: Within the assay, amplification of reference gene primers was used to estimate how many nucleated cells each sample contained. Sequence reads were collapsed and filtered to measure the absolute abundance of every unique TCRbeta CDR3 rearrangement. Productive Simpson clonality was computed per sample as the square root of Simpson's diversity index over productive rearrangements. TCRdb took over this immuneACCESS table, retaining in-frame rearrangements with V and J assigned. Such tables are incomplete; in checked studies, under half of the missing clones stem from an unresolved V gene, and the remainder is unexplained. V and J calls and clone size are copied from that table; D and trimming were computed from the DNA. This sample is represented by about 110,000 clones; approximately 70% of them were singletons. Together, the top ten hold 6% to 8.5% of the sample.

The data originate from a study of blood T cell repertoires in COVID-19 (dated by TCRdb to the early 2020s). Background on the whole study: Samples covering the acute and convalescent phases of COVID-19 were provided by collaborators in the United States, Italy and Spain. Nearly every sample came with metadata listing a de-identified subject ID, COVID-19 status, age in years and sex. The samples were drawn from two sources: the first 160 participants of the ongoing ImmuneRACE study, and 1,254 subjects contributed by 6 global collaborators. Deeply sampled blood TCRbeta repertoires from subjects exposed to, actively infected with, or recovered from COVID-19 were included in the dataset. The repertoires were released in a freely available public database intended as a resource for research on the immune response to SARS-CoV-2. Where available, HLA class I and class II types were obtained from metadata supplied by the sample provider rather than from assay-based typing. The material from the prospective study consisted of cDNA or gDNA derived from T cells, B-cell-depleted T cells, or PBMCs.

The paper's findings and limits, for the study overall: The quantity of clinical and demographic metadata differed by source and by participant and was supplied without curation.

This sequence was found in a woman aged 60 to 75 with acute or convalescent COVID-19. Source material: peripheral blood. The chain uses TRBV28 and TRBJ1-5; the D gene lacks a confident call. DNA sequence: TGTGCCAGCAGCCCCGCCACGGGAAGGGGCAATCAGCCCCAGCATTTT. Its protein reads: CASSPATGRGNQPQHF. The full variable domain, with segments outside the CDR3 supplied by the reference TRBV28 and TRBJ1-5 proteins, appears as DVKVTQSSRYLVKRTGEKVFLECVQDMDHENMFWYRQDPGLGLRLIYFSYDVKMKEKGDIPEGYSVSREKKERFSLILESASTNQTSMYLCASSPATGRGNQPQHFGDGTRLSIL.